Listed below are T cell receptor beta chains from one sample, sequenced in a study of CD8 T cells in Susac syndrome. Each CDR3 protein gets one entry after TCRdb re-called the immunoSEQ multiplex PCR reads with MiXCR. The sample lists about 130,000 distinct CDR3 sequences, about 93% seen once, with 0.087% in the top ten. Sequencing was done on a sample of CD4+ T cells from PBMCs. All receptors come from a human donor in good health. The CDR3 runs from the conserved cysteine through the conserved F or W. Fields, in order: CDR3 protein, CDR3 DNA, D gene, clone size, CDR3 length, V gene, J gene. The D gene is left open where the match is weak. Clone size is shown for a subset of rows, as once, few, many or a class of expanded clone.

CASSQVWDVNTGELFF	TGCGCCAGCAGCCAAGTTTGGGACGTGAACACCGGGGAGCTGTTTTTT	-	-	16	TRBV4-3	TRBJ2-2
CASSPKGQGSYEQYF	TGTGCCAGCTCACCAAAGGGACAGGGGTCCTACGAGCAGTACTTC	TRBD1	once	15	TRBV18	TRBJ2-7
CASSGNRDRTSGNTIYF	TGTGCCAGCAGCGGCAACCGGGACAGGACCTCTGGAAACACCATATATTTT	TRBD1	-	17	TRBV9	TRBJ1-3
CASSGGGGSSYNEQFF	TGCGCCAGCAGCGGGGGGGGCGGTAGCTCCTACAATGAGCAGTTCTTC	-	-	16	TRBV5-1	TRBJ2-1
CASKEGGLNTEAFF	TGTGCCAGCAAGGAGGGGGGCTTGAACACTGAAGCTTTCTTT	-	-	14	TRBV2	TRBJ1-1
CASSLGQYNEQFF	TGTGCCAGCAGCTTAGGTCAGTACAATGAGCAGTTCTTC	-	-	13	TRBV11-2	TRBJ2-1
CASSSDSLSGNTIYF	TGTGCCAGCAGTTCTGACAGTCTCTCTGGAAACACCATATATTTT	-	-	15	TRBV6-2/TRBV6-3	TRBJ1-3
CASSSSGTGGADTQYF	TGCGCCAGCAGCTCATCCGGGACAGGGGGCGCAGATACGCAGTATTTT	TRBD1	-	16	TRBV5-1	TRBJ2-3
CSGTDGALYGYTF	TGCAGCGGGACCGACGGAGCTCTTTATGGCTACACCTTC	-	-	13	TRBV29-1	TRBJ1-2
CASSHTGETQYF	TGTGCCAGCAGCCATACAGGGGAGACCCAGTACTTC	-	-	12	TRBV3-1	TRBJ2-5
CASSAGGMNTEAFF	TGTGCCAGCAGTGCCGGGGGGATGAACACTGAAGCTTTCTTT	-	-	14	TRBV27	TRBJ1-1
CATSSPLSGGYTF	TGTGCCACCAGCTCCCCCCTGAGTGGTGGCTACACCTTC	-	-	13	TRBV15	TRBJ1-2
CASSPTGAGGGAQYF	TGTGCCAGCAGCCCTACAGGAGCGGGAGGCGGCGCGCAGTATTTT	TRBD2	-	15	TRBV12-3/TRBV12-4	TRBJ2-3
CASSSFGQGNYGYTF	TGTGCCAGCAGCTCATTCGGACAGGGGAACTATGGCTACACCTTC	TRBD1	-	15	TRBV7-9	TRBJ1-2
CASSSLFGREGISEAFF	TGTGCCAGCAGTTCCCTTTTTGGACGGGAGGGGATCTCTGAAGCTTTCTTT	-	-	17	TRBV27	TRBJ1-1
CASSPAQLLDRNSNQPQHF	TGTGCCAGCAGTCCGGCCCAACTTCTGGACAGGAATAGCAATCAGCCCCAGCATTTT	TRBD1	once	19	TRBV27	TRBJ1-5
CASTTRLGNSYGYTF	TGTGCCAGCACCACCCGCCTAGGGAATAGCTATGGCTACACCTTC	-	-	15	TRBV11-2	TRBJ1-2
CASNLQADTDTQYF	TGTGCCAGCAATCTCCAGGCGGACACAGATACGCAGTATTTT	-	-	14	TRBV12-3/TRBV12-4	TRBJ2-3
CSASQTGREQYF	TGCAGTGCTAGCCAGACAGGGAGAGAGCAGTACTTC	TRBD1	-	12	TRBV20-1	TRBJ2-7
CASSLKNTNQPQHF	TGTGCCAGCAGCTTAAAGAACACCAATCAGCCCCAGCATTTT	-	-	14	TRBV7-8	TRBJ1-5
CASSQVRGPYNEQFF	TGCGCCAGCAGTCAAGTCCGGGGCCCCTACAATGAGCAGTTCTTC	-	-	15	TRBV23-1	TRBJ2-1
CASSPVGGDLSDEQYF	TGCGCCAGCAGTCCGGTGGGGGGGGACCTAAGCGACGAGCAGTACTTC	TRBD2	-	16	TRBV5-1	TRBJ2-7
CASSQLENTGELFF	TGTGCCAGCAGCCAACTTGAGAACACCGGGGAGCTGTTTTTT	-	once	14	TRBV4-2	TRBJ2-2
CASSVGRDYGYTF	TGTGCCAGCAGTGTGGGGCGCGACTATGGCTACACCTTC	-	few	13	TRBV2	TRBJ1-2
CASSFSLPGSTYEQYF	TGTGCCAGCAGTTTCTCCTTACCCGGGTCCACCTACGAGCAGTACTTC	-	-	16	TRBV6-2/TRBV6-3	TRBJ2-7
CASRRQVVTEAFF	TGTGCCAGTAGAAGACAGGTTGTCACTGAAGCTTTCTTT	-	once	13	TRBV19	TRBJ1-1
CSVSNSRVSEAFF	TGCAGCGTTTCCAACAGCAGGGTTTCTGAAGCTTTCTTT	-	-	13	TRBV29-1	TRBJ1-1
CSARDLRLAGVTYEQYF	TGCAGTGCTAGAGACTTGAGACTAGCGGGAGTGACCTACGAGCAGTACTTC	TRBD2	-	17	TRBV20-1	TRBJ2-7
CASSGPVGGSGTGELFF	TGTGCCAGCAGTGGCCCCGTCGGCGGGAGTGGAACCGGGGAGCTGTTTTTT	TRBD2	-	17	TRBV25-1	TRBJ2-2
CSVNRNTEAFF	TGCAGCGTCAACAGGAACACTGAAGCTTTCTTT	-	-	11	TRBV29-1	TRBJ1-1
CASSFDREVDEQFF	TGTGCCAGCAGTTTTGACAGGGAGGTCGATGAGCAGTTCTTC	-	-	14	TRBV12-3/TRBV12-4	TRBJ2-1
CASSATANYEQYF	TGTGCCAGCTCAGCTACAGCAAATTACGAGCAGTACTTC	-	-	13	TRBV18	TRBJ2-7
CASSYWQNPQETQYF	TGTGCCAGCAGTTACTGGCAGAACCCTCAAGAGACCCAGTACTTC	-	-	15	TRBV6-5	TRBJ2-5